This TCR beta chain was captured by sequencing in a study of cytomegalovirus exposure and HLA in healthy donors. The germline V gene encodes CDR1 SEHNR and CDR2 FQNEAQ (reference sequence). Trimming cost V 4 bases and J 7 bases; bases outside gene matches: 8. This CDR3 contains 15 residues. The study, taken as a whole, reports: Association with HLA alleles at 0.05 false discovery rate was found for 16,951 TCR beta sequences in a later analysis. A prior analysis recorded that most TCR beta V segments were productive about 87% or about 30% of the time. The study designated over 150 TCR beta chains cytomegalovirus-associated.

Use of 60 Vbeta and 13 Jbeta primers characterized the PCR. In the original workflow: In a later analysis, some 10 million of approximately 80 million unique beta chains occurred in at least two donors. Here immunoSEQ multiplex PCR was the method, and the copy in TCRdb shows in-frame clones only, minus some. The V and J calls and clone size were taken over from that table, and D and trimming were inferred from the DNA. Of 200,000 to 250,000 clones listed, approximately 78% were seen once; the top ten hold less than 3%. A note on this clone: The antigen is unknown.

The rearrangement joins TRBV7-9 to TRBJ2-1, with 9 bases fitting TRBD2. The sample taken for sequencing was PBMCs. This receptor was obtained from a woman aged 40 to 49 in good health and CMV-seronegative. The CDR3 spells CASSSRLAGLNEQFF. The DNA for the CDR3 is TGTGCCAGCAGCTCTAGGCTAGCGGGGTTAAATGAGCAGTTCTTC. Looking up the rest from reference TRBV7-9 and TRBJ2-1 gives the full variable domain: DTGVSQNPRHKITKRGQNVTFRCDPISEHNRLYWYRQTLGQGPEFLTYFQNEAQLEKSRLLSDRFSAERPKGSFSTLEIQRTEQGDSAMYLCASSSRLAGLNEQFFGPGTRLTVL.